These 30 T cell receptor beta chains share one sample of origin, sequenced in a study of blood T cells in healthy people across ages. With a J-beta primer mix and a sample-barcoded 5' primer, a second PCR ran roughly 6 to 11 cycles. TCRdb processed the 5' RACE reads anew with MiXCR; each CDR3 protein has one entry. Among about 1.4 million distinct CDR3 sequences listed, around 59% were seen once. The sample was blood. The receptors shown here come from a man aged 18-30 years in good health.

J is TRBJ2-3 and V is TRBV6-5; D may be TRBD1 (6 bases). CDR3 length: 15 amino acids. Trimming took off 5 bases at V and 3 bases at J, with 15 bases between the two ends. Germline loops: CDR1 MNHEY, CDR2 SVGAGI. CDR3 loop: CASSIGQPPTDTQYF. For the CDR3, the DNA is TGTGCCAGCAGTATCGGACAGCCGCCTACAGATACGCAGTATTTT.

This clonotype occurred a few times. CDR3 sequence: CASRVDAGELFF. As DNA, the CDR3 is TGTGCCAGCAGGGTGGATGCCGGGGAGCTGTTTTTT. The chain recombines TRBV12-3 or TRBV12-4 with TRBJ2-2; D remains unclear. Deletions cut 6 bases from V and 6 bases from J, with 8 bases between. The CDR3 length is 12 residues.

The chain combines TRBV29-1 with TRBJ1-2, with D uncertain. The CDR3 spans 13 residues. V was trimmed by 3 bases and J by 3 bases, leaving 11 bases between them. The germline gives CDR1 SQVTM, CDR2 ANQGSEA. The CDR3 spells CSVDPVSYYGYTF. CDR3 bases: TGCAGCGTTGATCCCGTATCTTACTATGGCTACACCTTC.

The genes are TRBV29-1 and TRBJ2-5; D may be TRBD2 (5 bases). The closer fit of TRBJ2-7 to the DNA end suggests the J call may be wrong. This CDR3 is built from 14 residues. The germline gives CDR1 SQVTM, CDR2 ANQGSEA. The CDR3 loop reads CSVGLSASSYEQYF. Here the CDR3 DNA reads TGCAGCGTAGGACTCTCCGCGAGCTCCTACGAGCAGTACTTC.

The chain employs TRBV6-5 and TRBJ2-7; D may be TRBD2 (7 bases). This CDR3 has 15 amino acids. Germline CDR1 reads MNHEY; CDR2 reads SVGAGI. V was cut by 6 bases and J by 3 bases, with 18 bases left in between. Here the CDR3 DNA reads TGTGCCAGCAGCACCCCCAGGGGACTACGCTACGAGCAGTACTTC. Protein sequence: CASSTPRGLRYEQYF.

V gene TRBV9 combines with J gene TRBJ2-1; D not certain. The germline gives CDR1 SGDLS, CDR2 YYNGEE. Trimming took 2 bases from V and 0 from J, leaving 12 bases between them. This CDR3 is built from 16 residues. Here the CDR3 DNA reads TGTGCCAGCAGCGTTGGCGCCTTGAGCTCCTACAATGAGCAGTTCTTC. Its protein product is CASSVGALSSYNEQFF.

J is TRBJ2-7 and V is TRBV5-1; the D gene is possibly TRBD1 (6 bases). V was shortened by 0 bases and J by 2 bases, with 15 bases between the two germline ends. This CDR3 is 16 amino acids long. The germline V gene encodes CDR1 SGHRS and CDR2 YFSETQ. CDR3 sequence: CASSLDGFRDTYEQYF. The CDR3 DNA is TGCGCCAGCAGCTTGGATGGTTTTAGGGACACCTACGAGCAGTACTTC.

J is TRBJ2-2 and V is TRBV12-3 or TRBV12-4, with TRBD1 matching over 8 bases. The CDR3 is made up of 17 amino acids. Trimming removed 6 bases from V and 2 bases from J; junction bases left unmatched: 11. The CDR3 DNA sequence: TGTGCCAGCAGCTGTCTTGGACAGGGATCAAACACCGGGGAGCTGTTTTTT. Its protein is CASSCLGQGSNTGELFF.

The chain recombines TRBV5-4 with TRBJ2-3; 7 bases map to TRBD2. CDR1 and CDR2 (germline): SGHNT, YYREEE (reference sequence). The CDR3 length is 18 residues. V lost 3 bases to trimming and J lost 4 bases; unmatched junction nucleotides: 17. Here the CDR3 reads CASSSHPSGAMGPDTQYF. In DNA, the CDR3 is TGTGCCAGCAGCTCCCACCCGAGCGGGGCGATGGGCCCAGATACGCAGTATTTT.

The chain is built from TRBV7-6 and TRBJ2-7, with TRBD1 matching 10 bases. Per the germline V gene, CDR1 is SGHVS and CDR2 is FNYEAQ. V shed 5 bases and J 3 bases; nucleotides not matched to a gene: 13. This CDR3 is 17 amino acids long. CDR3 sequence: CASSLLGQGSLHYEQYF. The CDR3 DNA reads as TGTGCCAGCAGCCTCCTGGGACAGGGGTCCCTCCACTACGAGCAGTACTTC.

J is TRBJ2-5 and V is TRBV7-9; possible D gene TRBD1, 6 bases. Trimming took 3 bases from V and 3 from J, leaving 11 bases between them. Germline CDR1 SEHNR, CDR2 FQNEAQ (reference sequence). The CDR3 consists of 14 residues. The CDR3 reads CASSFRDTEETQYF. The CDR3 nucleotides are TGTGCCAGCAGCTTCCGGGACACTGAAGAGACCCAGTACTTC.

This sequence joins TRBV4-3 and TRBJ2-7; D ambiguous. The CDR3 loop spans 16 amino acids. The V gene lost 1 base and the J gene lost 2 bases, with 15 bases spanning the gap. The germline V gene encodes CDR1 LGHNA and CDR2 YSLEER. The chain's CDR3 is CASSQALTLLTYEQYF. The CDR3 region has the DNA TGCGCCAGCAGCCAAGCCTTGACGCTACTTACCTACGAGCAGTACTTC.

The rearrangement uses TRBV4-2 and TRBJ2-4; the D is unclear. This CDR3 comprises 15 residues. CDR1 and CDR2 from the germline V gene are LGHNA and YNFKEQ. V gave up 4 bases and J gave up 0 bases, with 10 bases separating them. Here the CDR3 DNA reads TGTGCCAGCAGCCCGGGCCCGATAGCCAAAAACATTCAGTACTTC. It yields the protein CASSPGPIAKNIQYF.

On this clonotype itself: At one of its ends the junction is not consistent with the germline gene, which may arise from a read error. V is TRBV7-9 and J is TRBJ2-5; no reliable D call. This CDR3 is built from 11 residues. The germline gives CDR1 SEHNR, CDR2 FQNEAQ (reference sequence). The CDR3 nucleotides read TGTGCCAGCAGTTTAGATCAGACCCAGTACTTC. Translated: CASSLDQTQYF.

This clonotype has a handful of counts. The chain links TRBV10-1 to TRBJ2-3; D gene uncertain. This CDR3 spans 14 amino acids. The ends were cut back, 0 bases at V and 8 bases at J, with 12 bases in the middle. CDR1 WNHNN and CDR2 SYGVQD come from the germline V gene (reference sequence). CDR3 nucleotides: TGCGCCAGCAGTGAGTCGACCCAACCTAGTACGCAGTATTTT. Translation gives CASSESTQPSTQYF.

This clonotype is a singleton in its sample. This rearrangement joins TRBV7-2 to TRBJ2-3; TRBD2 agrees at 8 bases. The CDR3 is made up of 17 amino acids. The V gene's germline CDR1 is SGHTA and CDR2 FQGNSA. Trimming took 1 base from V and 0 from J; bases not matched to a gene: 6. The CDR3, as DNA: TGTGCCAGCAGCTTAGGCGGGGGGCGGGGGAGCACAGATACGCAGTATTTT. Translation gives CASSLGGGRGSTDTQYF.

The rearrangement uses TRBV25-1 and TRBJ2-7, with 8 positions matching TRBD2. V trimming: 5 bases; J trimming: 2 bases; junction bases outside the gene matches: 2. Germline-derived CDR1 and CDR2 are MGHDK and SYGVNS. This CDR3 has 13 amino acids. CDR3 sequence (DNA): TGTGCCAGCAGTATGACTAGCGCCTACGAGCAGTACTTC. It encodes CASSMTSAYEQYF.

The V call is TRBV6-2 or TRBV6-3, the J call TRBJ2-1; 9 nucleotides agree with TRBD2. V shed 6 bases and J 13 bases; nucleotides not matched to a gene: 16. The CDR3 is 15 residues long. Germline values: CDR1 MNHEY, CDR2 SVGEGT. The CDR3 DNA follows: TGTGCCAGCAGGGGCCTAGCGGGATCCTACGAGACCCAGTTCTTC. Translating it yields CASRGLAGSYETQFF.

This clonotype was counted between two and nine times. V is TRBV20-1 and J is TRBJ2-1; D possibly uses TRBD1 or TRBD2 (5 bases each). The germline V and J ends were trimmed by 1 base and 7 bases, with 14 bases remaining between them. The CDR3 has 14 residues. Germline CDR1 is DFQATT and CDR2 is SNEGSKA (reference sequence). The CDR3 reads CSARGGAGVNEQFF. CDR3 sequence (DNA): TGCAGTGCTAGAGGTGGGGCGGGCGTTAATGAGCAGTTCTTC.

This clonotype has at least ten counts. This chain connects TRBV29-1 to TRBJ2-7; perhaps TRBD1 as D (5 bases). CDR3 length: 11 residues. Per germline, CDR1 SQVTM and CDR2 ANQGSEA. Trimming removed 4 bases from V and 6 bases from J, with 10 bases in between. The CDR3 bases are TGCAGCGTTGCTCAGGGCAGCGAGCAGTACTTC. As protein: CSVAQGSEQYF.

The chain has TRBV9 and TRBJ2-3; either TRBD1 or TRBD2 may supply D (5 bases each). Trimming cost V 1 base and J 14 bases, with 14 bases left between them. Looked up from germline, CDR1 is SGDLS and CDR2 is YYNGEE. This CDR3 region has 12 residues. CDR3 DNA sequence: TGTGCCAGCAGCGTAAACCCCGGGGCAATGTATTTT. Amino acid sequence: CASSVNPGAMYF.

This clonotype was counted only a few times. The chain employs TRBV7-2 and TRBJ2-3; D remains ambiguous. Germline-derived CDR1 and CDR2 are SGHTA and FQGNSA. Trimming pared 5 bases from V and 0 bases from J, leaving 9 bases between. This CDR3 comprises 14 residues. Written as DNA, the CDR3 is TGTGCCAGCAGCCCCCTCAAGAGCACAGATACGCAGTATTTT. Its translation: CASSPLKSTDTQYF.

This rearrangement joins TRBV24-1 to TRBJ2-1; a weak D match, TRBD2 (6 bases). The V end was cut by 4 bases, the J end by 10 bases, with 13 bases between. This CDR3 is built from 13 residues. Germline V CDR1 and CDR2: KGHDR, SFDVKD. DNA of the CDR3: TGTGCCACCAGTGAGGGGGTAGCGGCCGAGCAGTTCTTC. This codes for CATSEGVAAEQFF.

The chain employs TRBV27 and TRBJ2-3, with 10 bases that match TRBD2. Trimming at V came to 5 bases and at J to 3 bases, leaving 14 bases not matched to a gene. The length of the CDR3 is 18 residues. Germline CDR1 MNHEY, CDR2 SMNVEV (reference sequence). In nucleotides, the CDR3 is TGTGCCAGCAGTGTCCTAGCGGGGGCCCCCTCTCCTACAGATACGCAGTATTTT. Protein: CASSVLAGAPSPTDTQYF.

The V call is TRBV30, the J call TRBJ2-5; TRBD1 matches at 7 bases. J gave up 0 bases and V 2 bases, and 9 bases lay outside the gene matches. This CDR3 contains 16 residues. Germline lookup yields CDR1 GTSNPN and CDR2 SVGIG (reference sequence). The CDR3 region has the DNA TGTGCCTGGAGTTCAGGAGTCAGGGGGTACCAAGAGACCCAGTACTTC. Amino acids: CAWSSGVRGYQETQYF.

The chain is built from TRBV20-1 and TRBJ2-7, with a tentative D call TRBD1 (5 bases). V lost 0 bases and J 2 bases, leaving 14 bases between the germline ends. Germline V CDR1 and CDR2: DFQATT, SNEGSKA (reference sequence). This CDR3 contains 15 residues. The CDR3 sequence: CSARDGQGPTYEQYF. For the CDR3, the DNA is TGCAGTGCTAGAGATGGGCAGGGTCCTACCTACGAGCAGTACTTC.

The chain has TRBV3-1 and TRBJ1-4; possible D gene TRBD1, 5 bases. This CDR3 comprises 17 residues. Trimming pared 0 bases from V and 11 bases from J, leaving 22 bases between. Germline CDR1 LGHDT, CDR2 YNNKEL (reference sequence). The CDR3 protein is CASSQDLPGPTFEKLFF. In nucleotides, the CDR3 is TGTGCCAGCAGCCAAGATCTCCCGGGACCCACTTTCGAGAAACTGTTTTTT. The full variable domain, completed using reference TRBV3-1 and TRBJ1-4, is DTAVSQTPKYLVTQMGNDKSIKCEQNLGHDTMYWYKQDSKKFLKIMFSYNNKELIINETVPNRFSPKSPDKAHLNLHINSLELGDSAVYFCASSQDLPGPTFEKLFFGSGTQLSVL.

The gene calls are TRBV5-5 and TRBJ2-1; the D is unclear. Trimming took off 2 bases at V and 8 bases at J, with 17 bases between the two ends. CDR3 length equals 15 residues. CDR1 and CDR2 (germline): SGHKS, YYEKEE (reference sequence). The DNA for the CDR3 is TGTGCCAGCAGCTTAATCGGCGCAGTTGGCTATGAGCAGTTCTTC. It is translated as CASSLIGAVGYEQFF. The variable domain in full, with the rest retrieved from reference TRBV5-5 and TRBJ2-1, is DAGVTQSPTHLIKTRGQQVTLRCSPISGHKSVSWYQQVLGQGPQFIFQYYEKEERGRGNFPDRFSARQFPNYSSELNVNALLLGDSALYLCASSLIGAVGYEQFFGPGTRLTVL.

The sample holds many counts of this clonotype. One end of the junction varies from germline; a read error may be responsible. The CDR3 spells CASSLGLGEQYF. For the CDR3, the DNA is TGTGCCAGCAGTTTAGGTTTGGGTGAGCAGTACTTC. The rearrangement uses TRBV7-9 and TRBJ2-7, with D uncertain. CDR1 is SEHNR, CDR2 FQNEAQ, per germline (reference sequence). CDR3 length equals 12 residues. The full variable domain, in which reference TRBV7-9 and TRBJ2-7 provide the parts outside the CDR3, is DTGVSQNPRHKITKRGQNVTFRCDPISEHNRLYWYRQTLGQGPEFLTYFQNEAQLEKSRLLSDRFSAERPKGSFSTLEIQRTEQGDSAMYLCASSLGLGEQYFGPGTRLTVT.

The chain uses TRBV27 and TRBJ1-2; D is perhaps TRBD1 (5 bases). CDR1 is MNHEY, CDR2 SMNVEV, per germline (reference sequence). V dropped 7 bases and J dropped 3 bases, with 15 bases sitting between them. The CDR3 spans 14 residues. This CDR3 is CASTSGQGDYGYTF. Written as DNA, the CDR3 is TGTGCCAGCACCTCGGGTCAGGGTGACTATGGCTACACCTTC.